This TCR beta chain is from a study of PD-1 blockade in classical Hodgkin lymphoma. The time point here: cycle 4 day 1 (C4D1), after more than five weeks of nivolumab. Brentuximab vedotin exposure varied among the patients, all of whom had relapsed after autologous stem cell transplantation. Magnetic negative selection was used to purify CD8+ T cells from thawed PBMCs. Generated by immunoSEQ multiplex PCR, the TCRdb table keeps only in-frame clones and is missing some. The sample shows approximately 10,000 clones, around 84% of them seen only once. This clone was found once. V was clipped by 3 bases and J by 8 bases; unmatched bases: 8. CDR1 and CDR2 from the germline V gene are SGHAT and FQDESV (reference sequence). The CDR3 consists of 17 residues.

This chain joins TRBV11-1 and TRBJ2-1; TRBD2 aligns across 15 bases. This specimen consisted of CD8+ T cells from blood, obtained before the fourth cycle of nivolumab. This TCR came from a human donor with classical Hodgkin lymphoma. The donor label of this sample is uncertain. CDR3 sequence: CASSLGTSGRPWDEQFF. The CDR3 DNA is TGTGCCAGCAGCTTGGGGACTAGCGGGAGGCCTTGGGATGAGCAGTTCTTC.